A selection of T cell receptor beta chains follows, all from one sample in a study of T cell changes during pregnancy in multiple sclerosis. Clones were read by immunoSEQ multiplex PCR, and TCRdb kept only the in-frame ones, dropping some. The table records around 61,000 clones, about 90% of them present only once. This sample comprised peripheral blood, obtained in the third trimester of pregnancy. These receptors originate from a female donor in good health, enrolled as a control in a pregnancy study. Both conserved end residues are part of each CDR3. A D gene is named only where the DNA matches it firmly. A clone size is listed for some rows: how often the clone was seen (once, few, many), or a class if it is expanded.

TRBJ1-2,TRBV7-9,-,13,-,CASSLGGAEGYTF,TGTGCCAGCAGCTTAGGTGGGGCGGAGGGCTACACCTTC
TRBJ2-7,TRBV7-9,TRBD1,14,-,CASTEGRGSYEQYF,TGTGCCAGCACCGAGGGCAGGGGGTCCTACGAGCAGTACTTC
TRBJ2-1,TRBV30,-,12,-,CAWSVEGGEQFF,TGTGCCTGGAGTGTAGAGGGAGGTGAGCAGTTCTTC
TRBJ2-7,TRBV18,TRBD1,15,-,CASSQGQGAIDEQYF,TGTGCCAGCTCACAAGGACAGGGGGCGATCGACGAGCAGTACTTC
TRBJ1-4,TRBV28,TRBD1,14,-,CASRAGTGAGKLFF,TGTGCCAGCAGAGCCGGGACAGGGGCCGGAAAACTGTTTTTT
TRBJ1-5,TRBV7-9,-,15,-,CASSLGTGLNQPQHF,TGTGCCAGCAGCTTGGGTACAGGTCTCAATCAGCCCCAGCATTTT
TRBJ1-3,TRBV9,TRBD1,14,-,CASSAQQGLNTIYF,TGTGCCAGCAGCGCCCAACAGGGGTTGAACACCATATATTTT
TRBJ1-5,TRBV28,-,16,-,CASFKTEYLPNQPQHF,TGTGCCAGCTTTAAGACAGAGTACCTCCCTAATCAGCCCCAGCATTTT
TRBJ1-1,TRBV6-4,TRBD1,16,-,CASSAISGTENTEAFF,TGTGCCAGCAGTGCTATATCCGGGACAGAGAACACTGAAGCTTTCTTT
TRBJ1-2,TRBV4-1,-,15,-,CASSQVGQVQGGYTF,TGCGCCAGCAGCCAAGTGGGTCAGGTTCAGGGAGGCTACACCTTC
TRBJ1-5,TRBV19,-,15,-,CASSIAGRNNQPQHF,TGTGCCAGTAGTATAGCAGGGAGGAACAATCAGCCCCAGCATTTT
TRBJ2-2,TRBV11-2,TRBD1,18,-,CASSSGQGSESLTGELFF,TGTGCCAGCAGCTCGGGACAGGGATCGGAGTCATTAACCGGGGAGCTGTTTTTT
TRBJ1-5,TRBV5-4,-,14,-,CASSIDKGNQPQHF,TGTGCCAGCAGCATAGACAAGGGCAATCAGCCCCAGCATTTT
TRBJ1-6,TRBV2,-,13,-,CASWVFKGSPLHF,TGTGCCAGCTGGGTCTTTAAGGGGTCACCCCTCCACTTT
TRBJ1-2,TRBV14,-,13,-,CASSQEQNYGYTF,TGTGCCAGCAGCCAAGAACAGAACTATGGCTACACCTTC
TRBJ1-5,TRBV19,-,15,-,CASTLLAIGNQPQHF,TGTGCCAGTACCCTGCTGGCAATTGGCAATCAGCCCCAGCATTTT
TRBJ2-3,TRBV4-1,TRBD1,16,-,CASSQDTGGLLNTQYF,TGCGCCAGCAGCCAAGACACAGGGGGACTCTTGAATACGCAGTATTTT
TRBJ2-1,TRBV5-4,TRBD2,17,-,CASRSRARPSGGAEQFF,TGTGCCAGCAGATCCCGAGCACGGCCTAGCGGGGGGGCTGAGCAGTTCTTC
TRBJ2-1,TRBV2,TRBD1,14,-,CASSSRQGGNEQFF,TGTGCCAGCAGCTCGAGACAGGGGGGCAATGAGCAGTTCTTC
TRBJ1-1,TRBV4-1,-,16,-,CASSQATARGNTEAFF,TGCGCCAGCAGCCAAGCCACAGCAAGGGGGAACACTGAAGCTTTCTTT
TRBJ2-7,TRBV9,-,12,-,CASSVDRSEQYF,TGTGCCAGCAGCGTCGATCGGAGTGAGCAGTACTTC
TRBJ1-5,TRBV2,TRBD1,14,-,CASARKTGHQPQHF,TGTGCCAGCGCCCGTAAGACAGGGCATCAGCCCCAGCATTTT
TRBJ2-3,TRBV14,-,16,-,CASSTFQAYSTDTQYF,TGTGCCAGCAGCACCTTCCAGGCCTATAGCACAGATACGCAGTATTTT
TRBJ2-3,TRBV9,TRBD2,15,-,CASSPRLAGERTQYF,TGTGCCAGCAGCCCTAGACTAGCGGGGGAGCGAACGCAGTATTTT
TRBJ1-5,TRBV5-1,-,15,once,CASSPDSLGNQPQHF,TGCGCCAGCAGCCCGGACAGTTTAGGCAATCAGCCCCAGCATTTT
TRBJ1-6,TRBV5-4,TRBD1,16,-,CASSLIGDSGDSPLHF,TGTGCCAGCAGCTTAATCGGGGACAGTGGAGATTCACCCCTCCACTTT
TRBJ2-1,TRBV7-9,-,13,-,CASTPQVGDEQFF,TGTGCCAGCACCCCTCAGGTGGGAGATGAGCAGTTCTTC
TRBJ2-1,TRBV7-9,-,12,-,CASSPDYFEQFF,TGTGCCAGCTCTCCAGACTATTTTGAGCAGTTCTTC
TRBJ2-5,TRBV4-3,-,13,once,CASSQGGLKTQYF,TGCGCCAGCAGCCAGGGGGGACTGAAGACCCAGTACTTC
TRBJ2-2,TRBV4-3,-,15,-,CASSQGGTNTGELFF,TGCGCCAGCAGCCAAGGAGGGACGAACACCGGGGAGCTGTTTTTT
TRBJ2-7,TRBV6-1,-,14,-,CASSREGPNYEQYF,TGTGCCAGCAGTAGAGAGGGCCCCAACTACGAGCAGTACTTC
TRBJ2-7,TRBV6-5,TRBD1,13,-,CASSRGQGDEQYF,TGTGCCAGCTCCAGAGGACAGGGTGACGAGCAGTACTTC
TRBJ2-7,TRBV19,TRBD2,15,-,CASSSGGASGYEQYF,TGTGCCAGTTCTAGCGGGGGAGCCAGTGGGTACGAGCAGTACTTC
TRBJ1-5,TRBV21-1,-,19,-,CASSNPGLPGYGGNQPQHF,TGTGCCAGCAGCAATCCAGGGCTGCCTGGTTATGGGGGCAATCAGCCCCAGCATTTT
TRBJ1-3,TRBV30,-,15,few,CAWGGLLRSGNTIYF,TGTGCCTGGGGGGGACTTCTGCGCTCTGGAAACACCATATATTTT
TRBJ2-7,TRBV27,-,16,-,CASSLSAGARASEQYF,TGTGCCAGCAGTTTATCGGCGGGGGCACGGGCATCCGAGCAGTACTTC
TRBJ1-6,TRBV19,-,15,-,CASSIRALLPPTLHF,TGTGCCAGTAGTATCCGCGCTCTCCTCCCGCCGACCCTCCACTTT
TRBJ2-5,TRBV5-1,TRBD2,16,-,CASSLKLAGDGETQYF,TGCGCCAGCAGCTTGAAATTAGCGGGGGACGGGGAGACCCAGTACTTC
TRBJ2-3,TRBV19,TRBD2,17,-,CASSIGGNPSRADTQYF,TGTGCCAGTAGTATCGGGGGGAACCCTTCTCGGGCAGATACGCAGTATTTT
TRBJ2-7,TRBV7-9,-,13,-,CASSLEAGLSQYF,TGTGCCAGCAGCTTAGAGGCAGGTCTTTCGCAGTACTTC
TRBJ2-1,TRBV7-3,-,15,-,CASSLTRRSDNEQFF,TGTGCCAGCAGCTTAACGCGAAGGAGCGACAATGAGCAGTTCTTC
TRBJ2-1,TRBV19,-,15,-,CASSIAARDRGEQFF,TGTGCCAGTAGTATCGCGGCCCGGGATCGTGGTGAGCAGTTCTTC
TRBJ2-7,TRBV5-5,TRBD1,15,-,CASSAPWGQGYEQYF,TGTGCCAGCAGCGCCCCGTGGGGACAGGGTTACGAGCAGTACTTC
TRBJ1-2,TRBV9,TRBD1,15,-,CASSVDLLGTGRYTF,TGTGCCAGCAGCGTAGATCTACTCGGGACAGGGCGCTACACCTTC
TRBJ1-1,TRBV5-6,-,11,few,CASSSYTEAFF,TGTGCCAGCAGCTCCTACACTGAAGCTTTCTTT
TRBJ2-1,TRBV6-4,TRBD2,16,-,CASSDSGAGGFNEQFF,TGTGCCAGCAGTGACAGTGGAGCGGGGGGGTTCAATGAGCAGTTCTTC